This T cell receptor beta chain was observed in a study of cytomegalovirus exposure and HLA in healthy donors. Points from the study as a whole: Within the data, a cluster of highly shared sequence variants was likely a sequencing artifact.

CDR1 is MGHDK, CDR2 SYGVNS, per germline. Trimming removed 1 base from V and 2 bases from J, with 9 bases in between. The CDR3 consists of 15 residues. Nominal health characterized the donors when sampled, though unrecorded immune exposures were likely. PCR employed 60 Vbeta and 13 Jbeta primers. The data were produced by immunoSEQ multiplex PCR, yet TCRdb's version contains in-frame clones alone and is incomplete. The table lists about 170,000 clones, 75% to 90% of them singletons. To note about this clone: Its antigen remains unidentified.

The clonotype comes from a male donor in good health and CMV-seronegative. Sample: PBMCs. This chain uses TRBV25-1 with TRBJ2-1; the D gene is possibly TRBD1 (6 bases). CDR3: CASSESGTPYNEQFF. The CDR3 DNA reads TGTGCCAGCAGTGAATCAGGGACACCCTACAATGAGCAGTTCTTC.